These T cell receptor beta chains were read from a single sample in a study of blood T cell repertoires in COVID-19. Profiling relied on immunoSEQ multiplex PCR, and the TCRdb table lists in-frame clones only, not all of them. The sample comprises about 170,000 clones, roughly 88% of which are singletons, and 6.5% to 7.5% rests with the top ten. The sample comprised peripheral blood. These receptor sequences come from a man older than 75 with COVID-19, enrolled during active disease. CDR3s include the opening cysteine and the closing phenylalanine or tryptophan. The order of the fields is clone size, D gene, V gene, J gene, CDR3 DNA, CDR3 protein. D genes are given only for firm matches. Clone sizes are given selectively: once, few, many, or a class where the clone is expanded.

>.|.|TRBV9|TRBJ2-2
TGTGCCAGCAGCGTAACGGGGAACACCGGGGAGCTGTTTTTT
CASSVTGNTGELFF
>.|TRBD1|TRBV10-1|TRBJ1-1
TGCGCCAGCAGTGAAGGAGGGGGCAGACTGAACACTGAAGCTTTCTTT
CASSEGGGRLNTEAFF
>.|.|TRBV7-8|TRBJ1-5
TGTGCCAGCAGCTTTAAGGGCGGGGGTCAGCCCCAGCATTTT
CASSFKGGGQPQHF
>.|TRBD1|TRBV7-2|TRBJ1-5
TGTGCCAGCAGCTTAGTAGGGACAGGGTTCCAGCCCCAGCATTTT
CASSLVGTGFQPQHF
>.|.|TRBV5-4|TRBJ1-2
TGTGCCAGCAGCATTTTCGGTAACTATGGCTACACCTTC
CASSIFGNYGYTF
>.|TRBD2|TRBV6-5|TRBJ2-7
TGTGCCAGCAGTTACTCGAATCAGGGCGGGAGTTGGTACTTC
CASSYSNQGGSWYF
>.|TRBD1|TRBV4-1|TRBJ2-7
TGCGCCAGCAGCCAAGCTGGGACAGGGTTGAGCGTCTACGAGCAGTACTTC
CASSQAGTGLSVYEQYF
>.|TRBD1|TRBV25-1|TRBJ1-5
TGTGCCAGCAGTAAACAGGGGGCCCGTCAGCCCCAGCATTTT
CASSKQGARQPQHF
>.|TRBD1|TRBV23-1|TRBJ2-7
TGCGCCAGCAGTCCTCAAGACAGGGGATACTACGAGCAGTACTTC
CASSPQDRGYYEQYF
>.|.|TRBV9|TRBJ2-3
TGTGCCAGCAGCGTAGGTATCCCGTCGACAGATACGCAGTATTTT
CASSVGIPSTDTQYF
>.|.|TRBV5-5|TRBJ2-5
TGTGCCAGCAGCTGGGCCGGTTTGGAGACCCAGTACTTC
CASSWAGLETQYF
>once|TRBD2|TRBV5-1|TRBJ2-5
TGCGCCAGCTCAAGCCAGGGAGCGGGACGAGGGGAGACCCAGTACTTC
CASSSQGAGRGETQYF
>few|.|TRBV7-2|TRBJ1-4
TGTGCCAGCAGCCTGGCGGGCTGGGGTCTTAATGAAAAACTGTTTTTT
CASSLAGWGLNEKLFF
>.|TRBD1|TRBV7-9|TRBJ1-2
TGTGCCAGCAGCCTCCCCCCACAGGGGGTGGCCTTC
CASSLPPQGVAF
>.|.|TRBV10-3|TRBJ2-3
TGTGCCATCAGCTCAGGGAGGACAGATACGCAGTATTTT
CAISSGRTDTQYF
>.|.|TRBV7-3|TRBJ2-3
TGTGCCAGCAGCCCCCCTAGTGCAGATACGCAGTATTTT
CASSPPSADTQYF
>once|TRBD2|TRBV7-2|TRBJ2-1
TGTGCCAGCAGCTTAGCCCCGACTAGCGGGGGGGGGAATGAGCAGTTCTTC
CASSLAPTSGGGNEQFF
>once|.|TRBV11-2|TRBJ1-2
TGTGCCAGCAGCTTACTGGGGGCGGTGGTACCGGGCTATGGCTACACCTTC
CASSLLGAVVPGYGYTF
>.|TRBD1|TRBV13|TRBJ2-7
TGTGCCAGCAGCTTGGGACAGGGTGACGACTACGAGCAGTACTTC
CASSLGQGDDYEQYF
>.|.|TRBV19|TRBJ1-1
TGTGCCAGTAGTATAGGTATAGGGAGAACAGAGAACACTGAAGCTTTCTTT
CASSIGIGRTENTEAFF
>.|.|TRBV5-1|TRBJ1-3
TGCGCCAGCAGCTTGGATCGTGACACCATATATTTT
CASSLDRDTIYF
>.|.|TRBV11-2|TRBJ2-1
TGTGCCAGCAGCTTAGATGGAGGGACAGATGAGCAGTTCTTC
CASSLDGGTDEQFF
>.|TRBD1|TRBV7-2|TRBJ1-1
TGTGCCAGCAGCTTAGGGGACAGGGACTGGCTAAGTACTGAAGCTTTCTTT
CASSLGDRDWLSTEAFF
>once|.|TRBV5-6|TRBJ1-6
TGTGCCAGCAGCTCCCGGAGGGCCAGCTCCTATAATTCACCCCTCCACTTT
CASSSRRASSYNSPLHF
>.|TRBD1|TRBV28|TRBJ1-2
TGTGCCAGCAGTCCTCTTGGACAGGCGGATTATGGCTACACCTTC
CASSPLGQADYGYTF
>.|.|TRBV3-1/TRBV3-2|TRBJ1-5
TGTGCCAGCAGCCAAGGTTCGGGGGTGGGCAATCAGCCCCAGCATTTT
CASSQGSGVGNQPQHF
>.|.|TRBV28|TRBJ1-5
TGTGCCAGCAGTTTAGTAAACAATCAGCCCCAGCATTTT
CASSLVNNQPQHF
>.|TRBD1|TRBV2|TRBJ2-1
TGTGCCAGCAGTGAAGAGACAGGGAGCAATGAGCAGTTCTTC
CASSEETGSNEQFF
>.|.|TRBV5-6|TRBJ1-1
TGTGCCAGCAGCTTGCAGTTGAACACTGAAGCTTTCTTT
CASSLQLNTEAFF
>.|.|TRBV5-4|TRBJ1-6
TGTGCCAGCAGCTTTCGGGTCAATAATTCACCCCTCCACTTT
CASSFRVNNSPLHF
>few|TRBD2|TRBV7-9|TRBJ2-3
TGTGCCAGCAGCCTCGCGGGGGAGGATACGCAGTATTTT
CASSLAGEDTQYF
>once|TRBD1|TRBV9|TRBJ1-4
TGTGCCAGCAGCGTAGCCTCAGGGGGGTCTAATGAAAAACTGTTTTTT
CASSVASGGSNEKLFF